This TCR beta chain is from a study of shared clonotypes between healthy human individuals. Whole-study results and caveats: Investigators expected sequencing depth to affect clonotype sharing among donors. For naive CD4 cells, roughly 5% of clonotypes were shared across a handful of donors.

Genomic DNA of every subset was divided equally among multiple immunoSEQ plates. TCRdb keeps only in-frame clones here, not all; method: immunoSEQ multiplex PCR. The table records about 1 million clones, about three quarters of them present only once. The V gene's germline CDR1 is MNHEY and CDR2 SMNVEV (reference sequence). This CDR3 spans 14 amino acids. This clone was observed a single time. The antigen remains unidentified. It differs at one base from a far larger clone, so likely a read error. The same CDR3 is also encoded by other DNA sequences in this sample. From CD4+ cells came CD45RA+ naive and CD45RA-negative memory subsets.

The source is a man aged 18 to 29 in good health. The specimen sequenced was memory CD4+ T cells sorted from blood. Subset of the sample: CD45RA-negative fraction. The V call is TRBV27, the J call TRBJ1-4; the D is unclear. CDR3 sequence: CASKLGEVNEKLFF. The CDR3 DNA reads as TGCGCCAGCAAATTGGGAGAGGTTAATGAAAAACTGTTTTTT.